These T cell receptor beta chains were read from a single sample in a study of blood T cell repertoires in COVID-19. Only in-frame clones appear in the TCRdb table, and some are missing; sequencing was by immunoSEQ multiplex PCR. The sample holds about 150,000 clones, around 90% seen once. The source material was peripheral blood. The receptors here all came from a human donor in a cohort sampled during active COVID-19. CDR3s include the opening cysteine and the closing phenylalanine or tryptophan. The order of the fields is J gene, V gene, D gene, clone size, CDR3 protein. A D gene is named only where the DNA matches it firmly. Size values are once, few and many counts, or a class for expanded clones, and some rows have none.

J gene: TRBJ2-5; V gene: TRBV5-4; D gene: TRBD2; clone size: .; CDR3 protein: CASKEGTRRETQYF
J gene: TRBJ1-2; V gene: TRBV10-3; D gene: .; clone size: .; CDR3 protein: CAISESVAGYGYTF
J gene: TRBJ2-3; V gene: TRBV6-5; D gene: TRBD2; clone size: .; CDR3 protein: CASSYRLAVSTDTQYF
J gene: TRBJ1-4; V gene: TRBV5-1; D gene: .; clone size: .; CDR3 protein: CASSADSPNEKLFF
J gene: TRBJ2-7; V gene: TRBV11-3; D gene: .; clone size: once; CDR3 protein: CASSSQEGTYEQYF
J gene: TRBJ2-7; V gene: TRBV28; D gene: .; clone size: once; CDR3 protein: CASSPLTYEQYF
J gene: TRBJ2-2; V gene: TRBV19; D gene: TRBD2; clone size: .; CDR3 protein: CASGSSGNTGELFF
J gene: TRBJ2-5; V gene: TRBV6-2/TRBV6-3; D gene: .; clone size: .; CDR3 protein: CASSRRTKETQYF
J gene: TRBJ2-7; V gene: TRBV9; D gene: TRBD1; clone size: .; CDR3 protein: CASSFRTGQLYEQYF
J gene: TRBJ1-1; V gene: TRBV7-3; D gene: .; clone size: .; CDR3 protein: CASSQPRDYNTEAFF